This T cell receptor (beta chain) originates from a study of Ad26.COV2.S vaccination and SARS-CoV-2 variants. Study at large: Trial arm assignment for the donor was COV1001 Ad26.COV2.S. Study-wide results and limits: The TCR breadth and depth analyses may have produced an underestimate of total T cell responses.

The method was immunoSEQ multiplex PCR; TCRdb's version includes in-frame clones alone and lacks a portion of them. The repertoire includes about 450,000 clones, roughly nine tenths of them detected once, and approximately 2.5% sits in the top ten. With regard to this clone: Antigen unknown. Its ends do not fully match the called genes, so a read error is possible.

This CDR3 contains 15 residues. In germline, CDR1 is SGHRS, CDR2 YFSETQ. Treatment defined: some 19 received Ad26.COV2.S at low or high dose, single or two shots; roughly five received placebo; per-sample allocation not given. Specimen acquisition occurred on day 63 following the initial vaccine or placebo injection. Donor was an adult aged 18-55 years in Boston. In the vaccine, an Ad26 vector expressed the SARS-CoV-2 spike of the Wuhan strain. The starting material was peripheral blood, obtained in a trial of Ad26.COV2.S vaccine versus placebo. This chain uses TRBV5-1 with TRBJ1-2; TRBD1 aligns across 7 bases. The TCR comes from a person between 18 and 60 years old who received the Ad26.COV2.S COVID-19 vaccine or a placebo. The CDR3 region is CACSLGQGGTYGYTF. DNA of the CDR3: TGCGCCTGCAGCTTGGGGCAGGGGGGGACCTATGGCTACACCTTC.